Each of the 22 T cell receptor beta chains below was sequenced from the same sample in a study of shared clonotypes between healthy human individuals. Here immunoSEQ multiplex PCR was the method, and the copy in TCRdb shows in-frame clones only, minus some. Of 2 million to 3 million clones detected, around nine tenths appear once; the ten largest clones hold more than 0.12%. What was sequenced was naive CD4+ T cells sorted from blood. Subset meaning: CD45RA+ positively selected. The receptors come from a man younger than 35 in good health.

CDR3 sequence reads: CASILGLASSYNEQFF. The CDR3 DNA reads as TGTGCCAGCATCCTAGGGCTAGCCAGCTCCTACAATGAGCAGTTCTTC. The chain uses TRBV7-3 and TRBJ2-7, with D tentatively TRBD2 (5 bases). The end of the DNA aligns better with TRBJ2-1, so the J call may be wrong. This CDR3 has 16 amino acids. Germline assignment: CDR1 SGHTA and CDR2 FQGTGA.

This sequence joins TRBV7-9 and TRBJ2-5, with 8 bases identical to TRBD2. This CDR3 comprises 15 residues. Germline CDR1 is SEHNR and CDR2 is FQNEAQ (reference sequence). J was trimmed by 5 bases and V by 6 bases; bases with no gene match: 11. The CDR3 region is CASSLAGQGLETQYF. As DNA, the CDR3 is TGTGCCAGCAGTCTAGCGGGCCAAGGCTTGGAGACCCAGTACTTC. Based on the CDR3 plus reference TRBV7-9 and TRBJ2-5, the full variable domain is DTGVSQNPRHKITKRGQNVTFRCDPISEHNRLYWYRQTLGQGPEFLTYFQNEAQLEKSRLLSDRFSAERPKGSFSTLEIQRTEQGDSAMYLCASSLAGQGLETQYFGPGTRLLVL.

For this clone: This may stem from a read error, because a much larger clone lies one nucleotide away. The rearrangement uses TRBV7-9 and TRBJ1-1; D gene unclear. V lost 3 bases and J lost 1, with 6 bases in between. Per germline, CDR1 SEHNR and CDR2 FQNEAQ (reference sequence). The CDR3 runs to 13 residues. The CDR3, as DNA: TGTGCCAGCAGCTTTTCCGAGAACACTGAAGCTTTCTTT. This sequence encodes CASSFSENTEAFF.

The chain employs TRBV6-1 and TRBJ2-1; 9 nucleotides agree with TRBD2. The germline CDR1 and CDR2 sequences are MNHNS and SASEGT. Losses at the gene ends were 6 bases for V and 6 bases for J; bases not matched to a gene: 0. The CDR3 has 12 residues. CDR3 sequence reads: CASRTSGNEQFF. CDR3 coding DNA: TGTGCCAGCAGGACTAGCGGCAATGAGCAGTTCTTC.

Regarding this clone: The same CDR3 arises from other DNA sequences in this sample as well. The chain links TRBV10-1 to TRBJ2-7; D not resolved. CDR3 size: 14 residues. With 0 bases removed from V and 0 bases from J, the gap between germline ends came to 6 bases. The germline gives CDR1 WNHNN, CDR2 SYGVQD (reference sequence). The CDR3 region is CASSESIGSYEQYF. DNA for the CDR3: TGCGCCAGCAGTGAGTCGATCGGCTCCTACGAGCAGTACTTC.

The chain recombines TRBV9 with TRBJ2-3, with TRBD2 as a possible D gene (5 bases). CDR3 size: 15 residues. The V end lost 3 bases, the J end lost 3 bases, and 14 bases lay between the germline ends. The V gene's germline CDR1 is SGDLS and CDR2 YYNGEE. CDR3 bases: TGTGCCAGCAGCGCCCATCTCGGGGAGACAGATACGCAGTATTTT. This translates into CASSAHLGETDTQYF.

The CDR3 reads CASSLDPSGEQYF. The CDR3 coding sequence is TGTGCCAGCAGCCTAGACCCGTCCGGCGAGCAGTACTTC. The chain combines TRBV7-2 with TRBJ2-7; D is uncertain. The V end lost 5 bases, the J end lost 6 bases, and 14 bases lay between the germline ends. The CDR3 is 13 residues long. The germline CDR1 and CDR2 sequences are SGHTA and FQGNSA. Full variable domain (outside the CDR3, taken from reference TRBV7-2 and TRBJ2-7): GAGVSQSPSNKVTEKGKDVELRCDPISGHTALYWYRQSLGQGLEFLIYFQGNSAPDKSGLPSDRFSAERTGGSVSTLTIQRTQQEDSAVYLCASSLDPSGEQYFGPGTRLTVT.

This sequence joins TRBV28 and TRBJ1-4; D may be TRBD1 (6 bases). V dropped 4 bases and J dropped 4 bases, with 19 bases sitting between them. Germline CDR1 reads MDHEN; CDR2 reads SYDVKM. This CDR3 contains 17 residues. For the CDR3, the DNA is TGTGCCAGCAGTTCAACTTTTAACAGGGCGAATAATGAAAAACTGTTTTTT. Its translation is CASSSTFNRANNEKLFF.

The chain combines TRBV12-5 with TRBJ2-5; the D is unclear. Germline V gives CDR1 LGHNT, CDR2 FRNRAP. V shed 1 base and J shed 9 bases, with 18 bases lying between them. This CDR3 has 15 residues. DNA of the CDR3: TGTGCTAGTGGTTTGGGGCTGGCAGGCGCTGCGGCCCAGTACTTC. As protein: CASGLGLAGAAAQYF.

The genes are TRBV5-1 and TRBJ2-1; D gene ambiguous. Germline-derived CDR1 and CDR2 are SGHRS and YFSETQ. The CDR3 loop spans 13 amino acids. Trimming took off 0 bases at V and 7 bases at J, with 8 bases between the two ends. The CDR3 here is CASSLEQRNEQFF. The CDR3 bases are TGCGCCAGCAGCTTGGAGCAGAGGAATGAGCAGTTCTTC. Full variable domain (outside the CDR3, taken from reference TRBV5-1 and TRBJ2-1): KAGVTQTPRYLIKTRGQQVTLSCSPISGHRSVSWYQQTPGQGLQFLFEYFSETQRNKGNFPGRFSGRQFSNSRSEMNVSTLELGDSALYLCASSLEQRNEQFFGPGTRLTVL.

The V call is TRBV6-1, the J call TRBJ2-3; TRBD1 matches 8 bases. The CDR3 length is 15 residues. The junction had 4 bases not matched to a gene; V was cut back by 5 bases and J by 0 bases. Germline values: CDR1 MNHNS, CDR2 SASEGT. The CDR3 region has the DNA TGTGCCAGCAGTAAACAGGGGGTTAGCACAGATACGCAGTATTTT. Its translation is CASSKQGVSTDTQYF.

For this clone: Other nucleotide sequences from this sample produce the same CDR3. The chain combines TRBV18 with TRBJ2-1; 8 positions agree with TRBD2. The V and J ends lost 3 bases and 1 base, in that order; junction bases with no gene match: 5. CDR1 is KGHSH and CDR2 is LQKENI in the germline V gene. This CDR3 comprises 16 residues. CDR3 nucleotide sequence: TGTGCCAGCTCACCGGGGACTAGTGGATCCTACAATGAGCAGTTCTTC. Encoded protein: CASSPGTSGSYNEQFF.

The J gene is TRBJ2-7, the V gene TRBV6-4, with 12 positions matching TRBD2. The CDR3 loop spans 18 amino acids. Germline values: CDR1 MRHNA, CDR2 SNTAGT. J was trimmed by 5 bases and V by 2 bases; bases with no gene match: 13. Here the CDR3 reads CASSDGGLAGGPEDEQYF. The CDR3 DNA reads TGTGCCAGCAGTGACGGAGGTCTAGCGGGGGGGCCGGAGGACGAGCAGTACTTC.

This clone was detected only a few times. This sequence joins TRBV5-1 and TRBJ1-1; D not certain. This CDR3 contains 14 residues. Deletions cut 4 bases from V and 1 base from J, with 11 bases between. Germline values: CDR1 SGHRS, CDR2 YFSETQ. The CDR3 reads CASSRSTQNTEAFF. The CDR3 DNA reads as TGCGCCAGCAGCCGCTCGACCCAGAACACTGAAGCTTTCTTT.

Notes on this clone: The same CDR3 arises from other DNA sequences in this sample as well. This rearrangement joins TRBV29-1 to TRBJ2-7, with 7 bases matching TRBD1. V dropped 4 bases and J dropped 2; count of bases not matched to a gene: 2. Germline V lookup: CDR1 SQVTM, CDR2 ANQGSEA. The CDR3 sequence is 12 residues long. Written as DNA, the CDR3 is TGCAGCGTTGCACAGGGGCCCTACGAGCAGTACTTC. Translating gives CSVAQGPYEQYF.

V and J are TRBV4-1 and TRBJ1-5; 8 bases are shared with TRBD1. V dropped 4 bases and J dropped 3; count of bases not matched to a gene: 2. CDR1 is MGHRA, CDR2 YSYEKL, per germline. CDR3 length equals 14 residues. CDR3 amino acids: CASSPTGANQPQHF. The CDR3 nucleotides read TGCGCCAGCAGCCCGACAGGGGCCAATCAGCCCCAGCATTTT.

With regard to this clone: Sequence at one end of the junction differs from germline and may be a read error. This chain joins TRBV2 and TRBJ1-6; a weak D match, TRBD1 (5 bases). Looked up from germline, CDR1 is SNHLY and CDR2 is FYNNEI. The CDR3 spans 14 residues. The CDR3 loop reads CASSEQGYTSPLHF. CDR3 bases: TGTGCCAGCAGTGAACAGGGTTATACTTCACCCCTCCACTTT. The full variable domain, completed using reference TRBV2 and TRBJ1-6, is EPEVTQTPSHQVTQMGQEVILRCVPISNHLYFYWYRQILGQKVEFLVSFYNNEISEKSEIFDDQFSVERPDGSNFTLKIRSTKLEDSAMYFCASSEQGYTSPLHFGNGTRLTVT.

The rearrangement links TRBV2 to TRBJ1-5, with D maybe TRBD1 (6 bases). V gave up 4 bases and J gave up 4 bases, with 17 bases separating them. The CDR3 spans 16 residues. Per germline, CDR1 SNHLY and CDR2 FYNNEI. CDR3 bases: TGTGCCAGCAGTGCCACCACAGGGCTACTGAATCAGCCCCAGCATTTT. The encoded protein is CASSATTGLLNQPQHF.

This clone was recorded once. The J gene is TRBJ2-7, the V gene TRBV28, with D perhaps matching TRBD1 (5 bases). This CDR3 contains 12 residues. CDR1 and CDR2 (germline): MDHEN, SYDVKM. V dropped 2 bases and J dropped 5 bases, with 7 bases sitting between them. CDR3: CASSLGRDEQYF. As DNA, the CDR3 is TGTGCCAGCAGTTTAGGCAGGGACGAGCAGTACTTC. Full variable domain (rest looked up from reference TRBV28 and TRBJ2-7): DVKVTQSSRYLVKRTGEKVFLECVQDMDHENMFWYRQDPGLGLRLIYFSYDVKMKEKGDIPEGYSVSREKKERFSLILESASTNQTSMYLCASSLGRDEQYFGPGTRLTVT.

The chain links TRBV2 to TRBJ1-5; no reliable D call. The germline V and J ends were trimmed by 3 bases and 1 base, with 10 bases remaining between them. Germline assignment: CDR1 SNHLY and CDR2 FYNNEI. The CDR3 runs 15 residues. CDR3 nucleotides: TGTGCCAGCAGTGATGGACGGGCAAGCAATCAGCCCCAGCATTTT. It encodes CASSDGRASNQPQHF.

The J gene is TRBJ2-2, the V gene TRBV5-1; a possible D gene is TRBD2 (5 bases). The germline V gene has CDR1 SGHRS and CDR2 YFSETQ. This CDR3 is 14 amino acids long. V lost 1 base to trimming and J lost 9 bases, with 13 bases between them. The CDR3 bases are TGCGCCAGCAGCTTGATTCCCGGGATCAGGGAGCTGTTTTTT. Translation gives CASSLIPGIRELFF.

The J gene is TRBJ1-3, the V gene TRBV7-2; no clear D gene. The germline V gene has CDR1 SGHTA and CDR2 FQGNSA. V was pared by 3 bases and J by 2 bases, with 8 bases between. The CDR3 contains 14 residues. Written as DNA, the CDR3 is TGTGCCAGCAGCTTGTACCTACCTGGAAACACCATATATTTT. Translated: CASSLYLPGNTIYF. The whole variable domain, filled in from reference TRBV7-2 and TRBJ1-3, reads GAGVSQSPSNKVTEKGKDVELRCDPISGHTALYWYRQSLGQGLEFLIYFQGNSAPDKSGLPSDRFSAERTGGSVSTLTIQRTQQEDSAVYLCASSLYLPGNTIYFGEGSWLTVV.